Presented here are 28 T cell receptor beta chains from one specimen sequenced in a study of shared clonotypes between healthy human individuals. Sequencing used immunoSEQ multiplex PCR; TCRdb keeps in-frame clones, though not all of them. In the table there are about 1.4 million clones, roughly 95% of which are singletons. The sample consisted of naive CD4+ T cells sorted from blood. Documented subset: CD45RA+ positively selected. Receptors originate from a man aged 30 to 45 in good health.

This clone was picked up one time. The chain is built from TRBV28 and TRBJ2-3; 11 bases line up with TRBD2. The CDR3 is 18 amino acids. The ends lost 10 bases at V and 3 bases at J; junction bases unmatched: 18. Germline values: CDR1 MDHEN, CDR2 SYDVKM. CDR3 in DNA: TGTGCCACCGACTCGGGACAAACTAGCGGGAGTGTGACAGATACGCAGTATTTT. Residues: CATDSGQTSGSVTDTQYF.

V is TRBV14 and J is TRBJ2-5, with 7 positions matching TRBD1. CDR1 is SGHDN and CDR2 is FVKESK in the germline V gene. CDR3 size: 17 residues. V lost 4 bases, J lost 4 bases, and 15 bases stayed unmatched. The CDR3 region has the DNA TGTGCCAGCAGCCGCCCAGAAGGGACAGTGGAAAGAGAGACCCAGTACTTC. Translated, it gives CASSRPEGTVERETQYF.

The chain combines TRBV19 with TRBJ1-5, with D unclear. The CDR3 covers 17 residues. Germline loops: CDR1 LNHDA, CDR2 SQIVND (reference sequence). The V end was cut by 3 bases, the J end by 1 base, with 16 bases between. DNA for the CDR3: TGTGCCAGTAGTATTTCGGCTGCGGGAGTAAGCAATCAGCCCCAGCATTTT. This encodes CASSISAAGVSNQPQHF.

The chain links TRBV5-4 to TRBJ2-7, with TRBD2 as a possible D gene (6 bases). CDR3 length: 16 amino acids. CDR1 and CDR2 from the germline V gene are SGHNT and YYREEE (reference sequence). V lost 8 bases to trimming and J lost 4 bases, with 25 bases between them. The CDR3 sequence is CASKRKSPGDSYEQYF. In DNA, the CDR3 is TGTGCCAGTAAACGAAAATCCCCGGGAGATTCGTACGAGCAGTACTTC. The full variable domain, completed using reference TRBV5-4 and TRBJ2-7, is ETGVTQSPTHLIKTRGQQVTLRCSSQSGHNTVSWYQQALGQGPQFIFQYYREEENGRGNFPPRFSGLQFPNYSSELNVNALELDDSALYLCASKRKSPGDSYEQYFGPGTRLTVT.

Of note for this clone: Other DNA sequences in this specimen translate into the identical CDR3. CDR3 residues: CASSLETGGAYEQYF. CDR3 sequence (DNA): TGTGCCAGCAGCTTAGAGACCGGGGGGGCCTACGAGCAGTACTTC. The rearrangement joins TRBV7-6 to TRBJ2-7; TRBD2 aligns across 8 bases. Germline V gene sequence: CDR1 SGHVS, CDR2 FNYEAQ. CDR3 length: 15 amino acids. The ends lost 1 base at V and 2 bases at J; junction bases unmatched: 4.

The gene calls are TRBV4-3 and TRBJ2-2, with D unresolved. The CDR3 runs to 14 residues. Trimming pared 4 bases from V and 6 bases from J, leaving 12 bases between. The germline V gene encodes CDR1 LGHNA and CDR2 YSLEER. DNA of the CDR3: TGCGCCAGCAGCCCTTACGTCGGTCCCGGGGAGCTGTTTTTT. It yields the protein CASSPYVGPGELFF.

The chain carries TRBV27 and TRBJ2-1, with 7 positions matching TRBD1. Trimming cost V 0 bases and J 1 base; bases outside gene matches: 0. Per germline, CDR1 MNHEY and CDR2 SMNVEV (reference sequence). This CDR3 spans 15 amino acids. In DNA, the CDR3 is TGTGCCAGCAGTTTATCCAGGGGGTCCTACAATGAGCAGTTCTTC. It encodes CASSLSRGSYNEQFF.

In regard to this clone: Different DNA sequences within this sample yield the same CDR3. V is TRBV5-4 and J is TRBJ2-1; D uncertain. Germline values: CDR1 SGHNT, CDR2 YYREEE (reference sequence). Trimming removed 0 bases at V and 7 bases at J, with 2 bases between. This CDR3 is 11 amino acids long. The CDR3 nucleotides are TGTGCCAGCAGCTTGGCAAATGAGCAGTTCTTC. Translating gives CASSLANEQFF. Using reference TRBV5-4 and TRBJ2-1 for the parts outside the CDR3, the full variable domain is ETGVTQSPTHLIKTRGQQVTLRCSSQSGHNTVSWYQQALGQGPQFIFQYYREEENGRGNFPPRFSGLQFPNYSSELNVNALELDDSALYLCASSLANEQFFGPGTRLTVL.

This chain links TRBV7-9 with TRBJ2-7; D gene uncertain. Trimming stripped 0 bases from V and 2 bases from J, with 11 bases between. The CDR3 extends over 15 amino acids. CDR1 and CDR2 from the germline V gene are SEHNR and FQNEAQ (reference sequence). CDR3 sequence reads: CASSLARQDTYEQYF. CDR3 DNA: TGTGCCAGCAGCTTAGCGAGGCAGGATACCTACGAGCAGTACTTC.

The CDR3 DNA follows: TGTGCCAGCTCACCGATAGACAGGGGGTCAGGGACCCAGTACTTC. Protein sequence: CASSPIDRGSGTQYF. This chain links TRBV18 with TRBJ2-5, with 9 bases that match TRBD1. The CDR3 runs to 15 residues. With V trimmed by 3 bases and J by 7 bases, 9 bases remained unmatched. Germline V lookup: CDR1 KGHSH, CDR2 LQKENI.

This chain uses TRBV11-3 with TRBJ2-7; 10 nucleotides align to TRBD2. This CDR3 has 14 residues. Per the germline V gene, CDR1 is SGHNT and CDR2 is YENEEA. V was clipped by 1 base and J by 6 bases; unmatched bases: 3. CDR3 sequence reads: CASSLAASGGEQYF. CDR3 nucleotides: TGTGCCAGCAGCTTAGCGGCTAGCGGGGGCGAGCAGTACTTC.

The chain is built from TRBV7-2 and TRBJ2-7; no reliable D call. The CDR3 is 15 amino acids. The V end was cut by 2 bases, the J end by 6 bases, with 17 bases between. CDR1 is SGHTA, CDR2 FQGNSA, per germline. The CDR3 bases are TGTGCCAGCAGCTTAACCGTCGCCACGAATCTCGAGCAGTACTTC. It yields the protein CASSLTVATNLEQYF.

The J gene is TRBJ1-2, the V gene TRBV28, with D perhaps matching TRBD1 (5 bases). Trimming left V 10 bases short and J 5 bases short, with 14 bases between. CDR1 and CDR2 (germline): MDHEN, SYDVKM. The CDR3 length is 12 residues. The CDR3 region has the DNA TGTGCCACCTCCCGGGACGTGTATGGCTACACCTTC. The encoded protein is CATSRDVYGYTF.

The rearrangement uses TRBV9 and TRBJ2-5, with 9 bases matching TRBD1. V lost 1 base, J lost 7 bases, and 5 bases stayed unmatched. Germline CDR1 reads SGDLS; CDR2 reads YYNGEE. This CDR3 has 14 amino acids. The CDR3 bases are TGTGCCAGCAGCGTAACAGGGGGCTTCGGGACCCAGTACTTC. It specifies CASSVTGGFGTQYF. Complete variable domain (other parts from reference TRBV9 and TRBJ2-5): DSGVTQTPKHLITATGQRVTLRCSPRSGDLSVYWYQQSLDQGLQFLIQYYNGEERAKGNILERFSAQQFPDLHSELNLSSLELGDSALYFCASSVTGGFGTQYFGPGTRLLVL.

The V and J genes are TRBV29-1 and TRBJ1-4; TRBD1 agrees at 8 bases. Germline V CDR1 and CDR2: SQVTM, ANQGSEA. This CDR3 contains 14 residues. The ends lost 6 bases at V and 8 bases at J; junction bases unmatched: 11. CDR3 region: CSVDRTGMREKLFF. In DNA, the CDR3 is TGCAGCGTCGACAGGACAGGGATGCGGGAAAAACTGTTTTTT.

J is TRBJ2-5 and V is TRBV19, with 7 bases matching TRBD1. With V trimmed by 4 bases and J by 5 bases, 4 bases remained unmatched. CDR1 and CDR2 from the germline V gene are LNHDA and SQIVND (reference sequence). This CDR3 has 13 amino acids. DNA for the CDR3: TGTGCCAGTAGTACCGACAGGGCGGAGACCCAGTACTTC. Encoded protein: CASSTDRAETQYF.

The chain employs TRBV18 and TRBJ2-2, with TRBD2 matching 7 bases. CDR1 and CDR2 (germline): KGHSH, LQKENI. This CDR3 region has 15 residues. After removal of 6 bases from V and 6 bases from J, the junction contained 10 bases not matched to a gene. CDR3 sequence: CASSPTAGEAGELFF. CDR3 sequence (DNA): TGTGCCAGCTCGCCCACGGCGGGAGAGGCCGGGGAGCTGTTTTTT.

This rearrangement joins TRBV15 to TRBJ1-1; perhaps TRBD1 as D (5 bases). The CDR3 has 14 amino acids. Germline V gene lookup returns CDR1 LNHNV and CDR2 YYDKDF (reference sequence). Trimming stripped 5 bases from V and 2 bases from J, with 12 bases between. CDR3 loop: CATSGARANTEAFF. CDR3 in DNA: TGTGCCACCAGCGGAGCCAGGGCAAACACTGAAGCTTTCTTT. Looking up the rest from reference TRBV15 and TRBJ1-1 gives the full variable domain: DAMVIQNPRYQVTQFGKPVTLSCSQTLNHNVMYWYQQKSSQAPKLLFHYYDKDFNNEADTPDNFQSRRPNTSFCFLDIRSPGLGDTAMYLCATSGARANTEAFFGQGTRLTVV.

The chain couples TRBV25-1 to TRBJ1-2; possible D gene TRBD1, 5 bases. The CDR3 sequence is 13 residues long. The V gene's germline CDR1 is MGHDK and CDR2 SYGVNS. The V and J ends lost 11 bases and 5 bases respectively, with 18 bases between them. The CDR3 coding sequence is TGTGCCGCCCAACCCTACACAGGTTATGGCTACACCTTC. It is translated as CAAQPYTGYGYTF.

V usage is TRBV5-1 and J usage is TRBJ2-3, with D possibly being TRBD2 (5 bases). Germline CDR1 reads SGHRS; CDR2 reads YFSETQ. The CDR3 is made up of 17 amino acids. V was cut by 4 bases and J by 2 bases, with 20 bases left in between. CDR3: CASSPFRAETNTDTQYF. The DNA of the CDR3 is TGCGCCAGCAGCCCCTTTCGAGCGGAGACTAACACAGATACGCAGTATTTT. Full variable domain (remainder filled in from reference TRBV5-1 and TRBJ2-3): KAGVTQTPRYLIKTRGQQVTLSCSPISGHRSVSWYQQTPGQGLQFLFEYFSETQRNKGNFPGRFSGRQFSNSRSEMNVSTLELGDSALYLCASSPFRAETNTDTQYFGPGTRLTVL.

This chain uses TRBV27 with TRBJ1-2, with a possible D match to TRBD1 (5 bases). The V and J ends lost 1 base and 4 bases respectively, with 10 bases between them. In germline, CDR1 is MNHEY, CDR2 SMNVEV (reference sequence). There are 14 residues in the CDR3. The CDR3, as DNA: TGTGCCAGCAGTTTATTAGCTGGGGGCTATGGCTACACCTTC. Translated: CASSLLAGGYGYTF.

Only one count was recorded for this clone. This chain uses TRBV11-2 with TRBJ2-2; 7 bases map to TRBD2. Germline V CDR1 and CDR2: SGHAT, FQNNGV. The ends lost 5 bases at V and 1 base at J; junction bases unmatched: 13. The CDR3 contains 18 residues. CDR3 bases: TGTGCCAGCAGCCAAGCGGGAACGAATATAAGGAACACCGGGGAGCTGTTTTTT. Amino acids: CASSQAGTNIRNTGELFF.

The chain has TRBV7-8 and TRBJ2-3; TRBD2 is a possible D gene (5 bases). Germline CDR1 and CDR2: SGHVS and FQNEAQ. The CDR3 runs to 16 residues. The V gene lost 1 base and the J gene lost 0 bases, with 11 bases spanning the gap. CDR3 amino acids: CASSLERSSSTDTQYF. The DNA of the CDR3 is TGTGCCAGCAGCTTAGAGCGGAGTTCTAGCACAGATACGCAGTATTTT.

This chain joins TRBV5-1 and TRBJ2-2; no clear D. Trimming left V 5 bases short and J 1 base short, with 9 bases between. This CDR3 comprises 14 residues. In germline, CDR1 is SGHRS, CDR2 YFSETQ. DNA for the CDR3: TGCGCCAGCAGTTATAAGTTGAACACCGGGGAGCTGTTTTTT. Its translation is CASSYKLNTGELFF.

V gene TRBV5-6 combines with J gene TRBJ1-5; 7 nucleotides align to TRBD1. This CDR3 spans 16 amino acids. The V gene end was trimmed by 4 bases and the J gene end by 2 bases; junction bases not matched to a gene: 9. Germline lookup yields CDR1 SGHDT and CDR2 YYEEEE. The CDR3 protein is CASSPFRQGGNQPQHF. CDR3 DNA sequence: TGTGCCAGCAGCCCCTTTCGACAGGGCGGCAATCAGCCCCAGCATTTT.

The V call is TRBV9, the J call TRBJ1-1; D gene unclear. The germline gives CDR1 SGDLS, CDR2 YYNGEE. V dropped 4 bases and J dropped 5 bases, with 15 bases sitting between them. This CDR3 is 14 amino acids long. The CDR3, as DNA: TGTGCCAGCAGCCCTCGTTGGTTTCGGACTGAAGCTTTCTTT. Its translation is CASSPRWFRTEAFF.

The chain combines TRBV7-3 with TRBJ1-3, with 8 bases that match TRBD1. Unmatched junction bases numbered 8, after V lost 5 bases and J lost 2 bases. Germline CDR1 and CDR2: SGHTA and FQGTGA. The CDR3 loop spans 16 amino acids. CDR3 bases: TGTGCCAGCAGCCCAAAGGGCAGGGGGCCTGGAAACACCATATATTTT. This codes for CASSPKGRGPGNTIYF.

This chain joins TRBV12-5 and TRBJ2-1; 8 bases align to TRBD2. V gave up 5 bases and J gave up 7 bases; unmatched junction bases: 4. This CDR3 has 13 amino acids. Germline CDR1 reads LGHNT; CDR2 reads FRNRAP. CDR3 nucleotides: TGTGCTAGTGGTAACATAGCGGGAAATGAGCAGTTCTTC. Its protein is CASGNIAGNEQFF.